This entry is about one TCR beta chain. The antigen remains undetermined. Nominally healthy donors were sampled, though unrecorded immune exposures were likely. The germline V gene encodes CDR1 SGDLS and CDR2 YYNGEE. The CDR3 consists of 19 residues. V lost 4 bases to trimming and J lost 0 bases; unmatched junction nucleotides: 12. This sample was included in a study of cytomegalovirus exposure and HLA in healthy donors. A multiplex PCR was run with 60 Vbeta primers and 13 Jbeta primers. Clones were sequenced by immunoSEQ multiplex PCR, and TCRdb holds only the in-frame ones, with some missing. Its listing shows 130,000 to 150,000 clones. Broader study findings: Productive status was seen about 90% or about 30% of the time for most TCR beta V segments in an earlier analysis.

The origin of this receptor is a male donor in good health and CMV-seronegative. Source material: PBMCs. The chain carries TRBV9 and TRBJ1-4; 10 nucleotides match TRBD1. The CDR3 protein is CASSLTTGGSFTTNEKLFF. The CDR3 nucleotides read TGTGCCAGCAGCTTAACGACAGGGGGCTCGTTTACAACTAATGAAAAACTGTTTTTT.